This entry lists 19 T cell receptor beta chains sequenced from one sample in a study of cytomegalovirus exposure and HLA in healthy donors. Amplification used 60 Vbeta primers and 13 Jbeta primers. Method: immunoSEQ multiplex PCR; TCRdb's copy keeps in-frame clones and lacks some. The sample lists 80,000 to 100,000 clones, more than 70% occurring once. The source material was PBMCs. The source of these receptors is a man between 18 and 29 years old in good health and CMV-seropositive.

This rearrangement joins TRBV27 to TRBJ2-2, with 12 positions matching TRBD1. V was pared by 4 bases and J by 6 bases, with 12 bases of the junction left unmatched. In germline, CDR1 is MNHEY, CDR2 SMNVEV (reference sequence). The CDR3 loop spans 18 amino acids. CDR3 in DNA: TGTGCCAGCAGTTCCTTGGGACAGGGGGCCCTTTTGGCCGGGGAGCTGTTTTTT. This encodes CASSSLGQGALLAGELFF.

The chain couples TRBV30 to TRBJ2-3; perhaps TRBD2 as D (7 bases). Germline assignment: CDR1 GTSNPN and CDR2 SVGIG (reference sequence). V dropped 2 bases and J dropped 1 base, with 13 bases sitting between them. The CDR3 spans 15 residues. DNA of the CDR3: TGTGCCTGGAGTAGGGGGGGCAGGGGCACAGATACGCAGTATTTT. The encoded protein is CAWSRGGRGTDTQYF.

This chain connects TRBV15 to TRBJ2-1; the D is unclear. Germline values: CDR1 LNHNV, CDR2 YYDKDF (reference sequence). V lost 1 base, J lost 4 bases, and 14 bases lay in between. The CDR3 is 16 residues long. The CDR3 bases are TGTGCCACCAGCAGAGTAGTAGCTACCCTTTACAATGAGCAGTTCTTC. Translating it yields CATSRVVATLYNEQFF.

This chain links TRBV7-2 with TRBJ1-4; D unresolved. This CDR3 contains 16 residues. Looked up from germline, CDR1 is SGHTA and CDR2 is FQGNSA. V was shortened by 5 bases and J by 7 bases, with 20 bases between the two germline ends. CDR3 in amino acids: CASSPSREYIGEKLFF. CDR3 coding DNA: TGTGCCAGCAGCCCCTCCCGGGAATACATAGGTGAAAAACTGTTTTTT.

The chain joins TRBV5-4 to TRBJ2-7; 7 bases map to TRBD1. The germline V gene has CDR1 SGHNT and CDR2 YYREEE (reference sequence). This CDR3 has 15 residues. Germline trimming cut 2 bases from V and 3 bases from J; bases unmatched to any gene: 8. CDR3 sequence reads: CASSFEGARNYEQYF. The DNA for the CDR3 is TGTGCCAGCAGCTTCGAGGGGGCGCGGAACTACGAGCAGTACTTC. The complete variable domain, with remaining parts taken from reference TRBV5-4 and TRBJ2-7, reads ETGVTQSPTHLIKTRGQQVTLRCSSQSGHNTVSWYQQALGQGPQFIFQYYREEENGRGNFPPRFSGLQFPNYSSELNVNALELDDSALYLCASSFEGARNYEQYFGPGTRLTVT.

The chain links TRBV9 to TRBJ2-7; 11 positions match TRBD2. With 4 bases clipped from V and 9 bases from J, the junction kept 12 bases outside the gene matches. In germline, CDR1 is SGDLS, CDR2 YYNGEE. The CDR3 is 15 amino acids. For the CDR3, the DNA is TGTGCCAGCAGCTTAACTAGCGGGGGTACACACGCGCAGTACTTC. Translating gives CASSLTSGGTHAQYF.

This chain connects TRBV11-3 to TRBJ2-1; 9 bases line up with TRBD2. Germline lookup yields CDR1 SGHNT and CDR2 YENEEA. The junction had 8 bases not matched to a gene; V was cut back by 4 bases and J by 7 bases. This CDR3 contains 15 residues. CDR3 DNA sequence: TGTGCCAGCAGCTCCGGCGGGGGGGCGAGGAATGAGCAGTTCTTC. It codes for CASSSGGGARNEQFF.

This chain links TRBV25-1 with TRBJ1-6; D unclear. The CDR3 has 17 amino acids. CDR1 MGHDK and CDR2 SYGVNS come from the germline V gene. V lost 1 base and J 0 bases, leaving 10 bases between the germline ends. CDR3 nucleotide sequence: TGTGCCAGCAGTGAATCAGCAGGTAGCTCCTATAATTCACCCCTCCACTTT. Protein: CASSESAGSSYNSPLHF. The full variable domain, completed using reference TRBV25-1 and TRBJ1-6, is EADIYQTPRYLVIGTGKKITLECSQTMGHDKMYWYQQDPGMELHLIHYSYGVNSTEKGDLSSESTVSRIRTEHFPLTLESARPSHTSQYLCASSESAGSSYNSPLHFGNGTRLTVT.

V usage is TRBV27 and J usage is TRBJ2-7; tentatively, D is TRBD1 (6 bases). The CDR3 is made up of 14 amino acids. V was trimmed by 6 bases and J by 1 base, leaving 13 bases between them. CDR1 is MNHEY and CDR2 is SMNVEV in the germline V gene (reference sequence). The CDR3 is CASRAVGTSYEQYF. Here the CDR3 DNA reads TGTGCCAGCAGGGCGGTGGGGACATCCTACGAGCAGTACTTC.

This clone was counted between two and nine times. The chain recombines TRBV2 with TRBJ1-3, with D hard to call. Trimming removed 6 bases at V and 0 bases at J, with 12 bases between. The germline V gene encodes CDR1 SNHLY and CDR2 FYNNEI. The CDR3 is 15 amino acids. DNA for the CDR3: TGTGCCAGCAGGGCAGGTGGATCCTCTGGAAACACCATATATTTT. Its protein is CASRAGGSSGNTIYF.

This chain connects TRBV27 to TRBJ2-5, with 10 bases aligning to TRBD1. V shed 6 bases, J shed 5 bases, and the junction held 6 bases outside the gene matches. CDR3 length: 14 amino acids. Germline CDR1 reads MNHEY; CDR2 reads SMNVEV (reference sequence). CDR3 protein: CASRGTGEYETQYF. CDR3 coding DNA: TGTGCCAGCAGGGGGACAGGGGAATATGAGACCCAGTACTTC.

CDR3 protein: CASSERGQSYYGYTF. The CDR3 DNA reads as TGTGCCAGCAGTGAAAGGGGGCAGAGCTACTATGGCTACACCTTC. This sequence joins TRBV25-1 and TRBJ1-2; 7 nucleotides line up with TRBD1. The CDR3 runs 15 residues. The trim removed 2 bases at V and 3 bases at J, leaving 6 bases unmatched. Germline V gene lookup returns CDR1 MGHDK and CDR2 SYGVNS.

This clone was seen just once. The chain is built from TRBV10-3 and TRBJ1-1; possibly TRBD1 for D (6 bases). The germline V and J ends were trimmed by 4 bases and 12 bases, with 15 bases remaining between them. CDR1 is ENHRY, CDR2 SYGVKD, per germline. The CDR3 contains 12 residues. CDR3 nucleotide sequence: TGTGCCATCAGTGGCACAGGGAGTTCGTCTTTCTTT. Translating gives CAISGTGSSSFF.

The CDR3 nucleotides are TGTGCCAGCAGCCGGGAGGAGACCCAGTACTTC. Translation: CASSREETQYF. This chain joins TRBV5-8 and TRBJ2-5; a possible D gene is TRBD2 (6 bases). CDR1 and CDR2 (germline): SGHTS, YDEGEE. Trimming took off 4 bases at V and 5 bases at J, with 6 bases between the two ends. The CDR3 consists of 11 residues.

This clone was picked up a small number of times. The chain recombines TRBV7-9 with TRBJ1-1, with D maybe TRBD1 (5 bases). Trimming shortened V by 6 bases and J by 6 bases, and 11 bases separated the two germline ends. Germline-derived CDR1 and CDR2 are SEHNR and FQNEAQ (reference sequence). This CDR3 has 12 amino acids. The CDR3 DNA reads TGTGCCAGCAGAAACAGGCTCGCTGAAGCTTTCTTT. This gives the protein CASRNRLAEAFF.

The chain recombines TRBV5-1 with TRBJ1-1; D is perhaps TRBD1 (5 bases). Germline CDR1 SGHRS, CDR2 YFSETQ. V lost 2 bases and J 8 bases, leaving 13 bases between the germline ends. The CDR3 sequence is 13 residues long. The CDR3 region is CASSLTPGREAFF. CDR3 in DNA: TGCGCCAGCAGCTTAACACCAGGGAGGGAAGCTTTCTTT. The full variable domain, its missing parts supplied by reference TRBV5-1 and TRBJ1-1, is KAGVTQTPRYLIKTRGQQVTLSCSPISGHRSVSWYQQTPGQGLQFLFEYFSETQRNKGNFPGRFSGRQFSNSRSEMNVSTLELGDSALYLCASSLTPGREAFFGQGTRLTVV.

This chain connects TRBV11-3 to TRBJ2-5, with 14 bases that match TRBD2. The germline V gene has CDR1 SGHNT and CDR2 YENEEA. This CDR3 is 18 amino acids long. Trimming took 4 bases from V and 2 from J; bases not matched to a gene: 9. The CDR3 DNA reads TGTGCCAGCAGCTCGTCGACGGGACTAGCGGGGGTTCAAGAGACCCAGTACTTC. It codes for CASSSSTGLAGVQETQYF.

This clone appeared once. This chain uses TRBV6-1 with TRBJ2-1; D is unresolved. Per germline, CDR1 MNHNS and CDR2 SASEGT. Trimming shortened V by 6 bases and J by 9 bases, and 18 bases separated the two germline ends. This CDR3 has 14 residues. The CDR3 sequence is CASRPTRATSEQFF. CDR3 bases: TGTGCCAGCAGACCGACCCGTGCGACAAGTGAGCAGTTCTTC.

The chain links TRBV5-4 to TRBJ2-7, with D maybe TRBD2 (6 bases). Germline V gene lookup returns CDR1 SGHNT and CDR2 YYREEE (reference sequence). The CDR3 length is 15 residues. V gave up 4 bases and J gave up 5 bases, with 19 bases separating them. The CDR3 sequence: CASSTGPGGYDEQYF. The CDR3 nucleotides read TGTGCCAGCAGCACCGGGCCCGGGGGTTACGACGAGCAGTACTTC. Full variable domain (remainder filled in from reference TRBV5-4 and TRBJ2-7): ETGVTQSPTHLIKTRGQQVTLRCSSQSGHNTVSWYQQALGQGPQFIFQYYREEENGRGNFPPRFSGLQFPNYSSELNVNALELDDSALYLCASSTGPGGYDEQYFGPGTRLTVT.